The text below deals with one T cell receptor beta chain. The antigen is not known. Original processing notes: Junction-only immunoSEQ data arrived without quality scores, meaning filtering differed. Sequencing was performed with immunoSEQ multiplex PCR; in TCRdb, only in-frame clones are kept and a portion is missing. The DNA was the basis for D and trimming; V, J and clone size are from that table. The table has millions of clones, just over 90% seen once. The sample originates from a study of shared clonotypes between healthy human individuals. For the study at large: Per-donor plates numbered three CD4 naive, three CD4 memory, two CD8 naive and one CD8 memory.

Study-wide points: Sorted-subset sequencing, rarefaction showed, was incomplete despite large depth.

Looked up from germline, CDR1 is SGHNT and CDR2 is YYREEE (reference sequence). V lost 0 bases and J 3 bases, leaving 10 bases between the germline ends. The CDR3 sequence is 14 residues long. The sample comprised naive CD4+ T cells sorted from blood. As for subset: CD45RA+ positively selected. The sequence was collected from a man aged 18 to 29 in good health. The chain links TRBV5-4 to TRBJ2-7, with D possibly matching TRBD2 (6 bases). The CDR3 DNA reads TGTGCCAGCAGCTTGGGCGGGGTAGACTACGAGCAGTACTTC. It translates to CASSLGGVDYEQYF.